Included here is one TCR beta chain sequence, with context. Its matching antigen is unknown. The record originates from a study of PD-L1 blockade in urothelial cancer. About the study: Every 3 weeks, patients received intravenous atezolizumab 1,200 mg, beginning 2014. Each blood sample yielded a median of about 150,000 T cells.

Overall study findings and caveats: A pretreatment blood TCR clonality that fell below the median predicted better progression-free and overall survival.

TCRdb keeps only in-frame clones here, not all; method: immunoSEQ multiplex PCR. The profile shows more than 20,000 clones, roughly 89% of them singletons. Germline V gene lookup returns CDR1 LNHDA and CDR2 SQIVND (reference sequence). This CDR3 region has 13 residues. The trim removed 5 bases at V and 4 bases at J, leaving 1 base unmatched. The specimen comprised PBMCs, sampled around atezolizumab (anti-PD-L1) treatment. This receptor was taken from a man over 45 with urothelial cancer. The J gene is TRBJ1-5, the V gene TRBV19; 8 bases are shared with TRBD1. In nucleotides, the CDR3 is TGTGCCAGTAGTGGGACAGGAAATCAGCCCCAGCATTTT. Translating it yields CASSGTGNQPQHF.